This T cell receptor (beta chain) was recorded in a study of beta chain features in type 1 diabetes. Germline CDR1 reads SGHTA; CDR2 reads FQGNSA. The CDR3 contains 11 residues. V was clipped by 1 base and J by 8 bases, with 5 bases between them. Reverse transcribing all isolated RNA meant expressed TCRB transcripts were sequenced. Assay: immunoSEQ multiplex PCR; the TCRdb copy retains only in-frame clones and omits some. The sample carries about 190,000 clones, 7.8% recorded once. Overall study results and limits: Patients with type 1 diabetes carried fewer insertions and had more deletions at their VDJ junctions. Although PCR might favor shorter templates, it would do so equally in patients and controls. Researchers report that Type 1 diabetes patients had moderately but significantly shorter TCRB CDR3s across all four CD4+ subsets. Compared to healthy donors, patients appeared to have naive, central memory and Treg TCRB repertoires that were more alike.

Purity (above 98%) was reached by all sorted populations. Comment on this clone: Its specificity is unknown.

The sample consisted of central memory CD4+ T cells from blood. The chain has TRBV7-2 and TRBJ1-1, with D unclear. The clonotype originates from a woman in her thirties or forties with type 1 diabetes. In DNA form, the CDR3 reads TGTGCCAGCAGCTTAGGAGGCGAAGCTTTCTTT. Its translation is CASSLGGEAFF.